This T cell receptor (beta chain) was recorded in a study of blood T cell repertoires in COVID-19. Study overall: Samples came from the United States, Italy and Spain, spanning acute and convalescent COVID-19.

Study members were between roughly 18 and 100 years old and lived in some 22 US regions. Cohort 3 donors were reported recovered after two negative PCRs, clearance, or symptom resolution. There are 15 residues in the CDR3. V was cut by 1 base and J by 0 bases, with 6 bases left in between. CDR1 is SGHAT, CDR2 FQNNGV, per germline. Authors' methods: Using reference gene primer amplification, nucleated cell counts were estimated. Libraries were prepared by immunoSEQ multiplex PCR; TCRdb keeps only in-frame clonotypes and omits some of them. D and trimming were read from the DNA, whereas the V and J calls and clone size are those reported in that table. This sample has approximately 290,000 clones, with over 75% found just once.

The specimen was PBMCs or T cells enriched from blood (not recorded which). The chain joins TRBV11-2 to TRBJ2-2, with D unresolved. The clonotype comes from a woman aged 25 to 39 who had recovered from COVID-19. CDR3 bases: TGTGCCAGCAGCTTAGCGAGCACGAACACCGGGGAGCTGTTTTTT. The encoded protein is CASSLASTNTGELFF.